What follows describes a single TCR beta chain. In germline, CDR1 is MNHEY, CDR2 SVGAGI. CDR3 length: 15 amino acids. V gave up 7 bases and J gave up 1 base, with 14 bases separating them. Authors' analysis steps: Reference gene primer amplification gave estimated nucleated cell counts. Produced via immunoSEQ multiplex PCR; TCRdb's table is partial and in-frame only. V and J calls and clone size are given by that table; D and trimming were obtained from the DNA. The repertoire consists of 250,000 or so clones, with 85% to 90% occurring once and the leading ten covering less than 0.9%. The data are from a study of blood T cell repertoires in COVID-19. At the level of the study: Specimens from acute and convalescent COVID-19 originated in the United States, Italy and Spain.

Participants reported their clinical history, and cohort assignment relied on those reports. Within 2 weeks before study entry, exposed participants met a COVID-19 case. The receptor was isolated from a man aged 50-59 years who had been exposed to COVID-19. Sample: PBMCs or T cells enriched from blood (not recorded which). The rearrangement uses TRBV6-5 and TRBJ1-5; D not certain. In DNA form, the CDR3 reads TGTGCCAGCACTCCTCCCCGGGGAAGCAATCAGCCCCAGCATTTT. Protein: CASTPPRGSNQPQHF.